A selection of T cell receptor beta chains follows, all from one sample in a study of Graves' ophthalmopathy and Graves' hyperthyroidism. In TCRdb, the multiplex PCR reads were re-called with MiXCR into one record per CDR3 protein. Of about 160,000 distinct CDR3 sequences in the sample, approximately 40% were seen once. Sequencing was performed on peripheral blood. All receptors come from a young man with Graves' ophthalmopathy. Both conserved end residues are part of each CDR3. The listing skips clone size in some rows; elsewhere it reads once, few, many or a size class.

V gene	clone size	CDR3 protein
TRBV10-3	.	CAINPDKPETGELFF
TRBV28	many	CASSSTMNTEAFF
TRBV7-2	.	CASSKTGRAEAFF
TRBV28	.	CASSSSKTGGEYEQYF
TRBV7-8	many	CASSLGPRGMNTEAFF
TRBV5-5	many	CASSLGGANYGYTF
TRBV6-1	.	CASSVSSGGQETQYF
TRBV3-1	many	CASSQGGRTDPYEQYF
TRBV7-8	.	CASSQGIGDTEAFF
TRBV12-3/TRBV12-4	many	CASSSGTAPSNSPLHF
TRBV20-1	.	CSAAGTSGYEQYF
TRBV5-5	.	CASSFGPGQGNTEAFF
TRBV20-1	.	CSARTGSGDTEAFF
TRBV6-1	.	CASSEPGETQYF
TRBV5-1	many	CASSLGQGRFQPQHF
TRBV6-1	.	CASSPGAGRTETQYF
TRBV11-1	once	CASSITDSLTYEQYF
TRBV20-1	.	CSARGVDPYEQYF
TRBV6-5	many	CASSRGTNTGELFF
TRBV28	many	CASSFGGRHSPLHF
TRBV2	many	CASKSDTSNTGELFF
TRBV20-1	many	CSANRGLAGVAGELFF
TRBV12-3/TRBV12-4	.	CASSLRNRGELFF
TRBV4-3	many	CASSKDRVYGYTF
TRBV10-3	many	CAISERVTEAFF
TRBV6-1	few	CASSEPWDEQYF
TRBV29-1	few	CSVATHLRRQETQYF
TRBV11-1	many	CASSRANRGLNTEAFF
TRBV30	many	CAWRPGQGAKNYGYTF
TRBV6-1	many	CASRRNSLTSYEQYF
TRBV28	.	CASSLNRGAQYF
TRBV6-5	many	CASSPGGSYGYEQYF
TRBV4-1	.	CASSQEDRVPNTEAFF
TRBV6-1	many	CASSFGVGSPLHF
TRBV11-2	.	CASSLWTQGDTGELFF
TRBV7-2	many	CASSLEQGNYEQYF
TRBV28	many	CASSFAGVVNEQYF
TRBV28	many	CASSLVVQPQHF
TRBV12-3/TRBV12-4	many	CASSFRTGQGETQYF
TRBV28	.	CASSFPRDREGGNQPQHF
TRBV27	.	CASSPRGQGTNTEAFF
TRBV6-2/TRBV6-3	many	CASCSTSGSGEQYF
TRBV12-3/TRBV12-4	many	CASSFGNNQPQHF
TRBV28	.	CASSLWATSYEQYF
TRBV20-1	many	CSARDLDSSGFSYEQYF
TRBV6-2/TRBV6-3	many	CASSFTGTGGTGELFF
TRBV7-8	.	CASSFRTAGSYEQYF
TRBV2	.	CASRENRRSSYNSPLHF
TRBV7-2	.	CASSSGLTGNTIYF
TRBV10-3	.	CAISESLAGGETQYF
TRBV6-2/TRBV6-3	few	CASSYSRFQPQHF
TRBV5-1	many	CASSLGLAGGWSYEQYF
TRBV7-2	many	CASSTTDEQYF
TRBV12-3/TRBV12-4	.	CASSFGQSTEAFF
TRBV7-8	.	CASSLDRGSTEAFF
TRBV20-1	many	CSARVRTSGQPQGEQYF
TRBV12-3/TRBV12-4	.	CASRAGAVETQYF
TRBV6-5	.	CASSYSYGGKETQYF